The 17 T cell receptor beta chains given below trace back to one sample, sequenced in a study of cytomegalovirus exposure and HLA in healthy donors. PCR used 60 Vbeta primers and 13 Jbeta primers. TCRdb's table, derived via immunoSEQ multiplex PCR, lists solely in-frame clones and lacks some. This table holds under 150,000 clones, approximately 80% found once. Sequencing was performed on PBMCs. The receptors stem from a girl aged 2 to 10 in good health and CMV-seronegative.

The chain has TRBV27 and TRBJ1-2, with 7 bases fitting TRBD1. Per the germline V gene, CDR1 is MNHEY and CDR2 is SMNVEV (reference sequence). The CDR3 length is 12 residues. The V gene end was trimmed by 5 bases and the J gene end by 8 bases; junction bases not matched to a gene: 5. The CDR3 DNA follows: TGTGCCAGCAGTGAAACAGGGGTAGGCTACACCTTC. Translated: CASSETGVGYTF.

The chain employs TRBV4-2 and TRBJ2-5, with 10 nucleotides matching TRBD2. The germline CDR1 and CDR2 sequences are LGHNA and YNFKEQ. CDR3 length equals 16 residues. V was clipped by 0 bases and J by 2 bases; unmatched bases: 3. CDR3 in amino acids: CASSQDSGGPQETQYF. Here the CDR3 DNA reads TGTGCCAGCAGCCAAGATAGCGGGGGGCCTCAAGAGACCCAGTACTTC.

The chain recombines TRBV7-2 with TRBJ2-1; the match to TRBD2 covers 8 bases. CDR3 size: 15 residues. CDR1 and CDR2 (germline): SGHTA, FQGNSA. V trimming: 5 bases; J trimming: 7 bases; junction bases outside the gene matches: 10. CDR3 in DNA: TGTGCCAGCAGCCGAACTAGCGGCCCCGTGAATGAGCAGTTCTTC. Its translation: CASSRTSGPVNEQFF.

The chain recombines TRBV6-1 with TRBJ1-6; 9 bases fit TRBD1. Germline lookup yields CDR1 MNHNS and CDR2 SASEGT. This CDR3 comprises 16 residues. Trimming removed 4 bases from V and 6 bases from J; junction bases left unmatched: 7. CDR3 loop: CASSGRTGASNSPLHF. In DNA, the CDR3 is TGTGCCAGCAGTGGACGGACAGGGGCGAGTAATTCACCCCTCCACTTT.

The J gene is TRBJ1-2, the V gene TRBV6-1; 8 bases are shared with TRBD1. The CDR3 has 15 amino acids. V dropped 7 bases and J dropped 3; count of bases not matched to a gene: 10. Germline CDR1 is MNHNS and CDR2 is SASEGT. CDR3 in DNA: TGTGCCAGCACCTCAATGACAGGGGTCTACTATGGCTACACCTTC. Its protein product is CASTSMTGVYYGYTF.

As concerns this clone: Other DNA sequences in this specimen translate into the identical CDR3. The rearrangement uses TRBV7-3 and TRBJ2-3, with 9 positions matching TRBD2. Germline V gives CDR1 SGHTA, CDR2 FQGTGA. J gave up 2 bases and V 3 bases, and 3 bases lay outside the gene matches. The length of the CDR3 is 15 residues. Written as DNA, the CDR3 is TGTGCCAGCAGCTTGCGGGGGGGCGCCACAGATACGCAGTATTTT. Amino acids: CASSLRGGATDTQYF.

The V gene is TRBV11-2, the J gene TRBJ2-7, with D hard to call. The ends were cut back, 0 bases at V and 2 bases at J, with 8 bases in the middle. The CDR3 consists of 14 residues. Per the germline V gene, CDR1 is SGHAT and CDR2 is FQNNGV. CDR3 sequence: CASSLEYGAYEQYF. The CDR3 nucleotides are TGTGCCAGCAGCTTAGAGTACGGAGCCTACGAGCAGTACTTC.

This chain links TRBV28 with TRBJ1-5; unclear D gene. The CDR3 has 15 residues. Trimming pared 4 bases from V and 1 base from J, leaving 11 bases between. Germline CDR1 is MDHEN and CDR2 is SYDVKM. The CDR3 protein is CASSSPGGSNQPQHF. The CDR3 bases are TGTGCCAGCAGTTCCCCGGGAGGGAGCAATCAGCCCCAGCATTTT.

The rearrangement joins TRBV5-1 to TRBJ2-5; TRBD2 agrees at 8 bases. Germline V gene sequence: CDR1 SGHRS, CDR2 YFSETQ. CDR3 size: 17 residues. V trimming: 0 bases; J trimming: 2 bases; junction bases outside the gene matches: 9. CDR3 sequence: CASSLAVERGIQETQYF. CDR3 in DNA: TGCGCCAGCAGCTTGGCCGTGGAGCGGGGGATACAAGAGACCCAGTACTTC.

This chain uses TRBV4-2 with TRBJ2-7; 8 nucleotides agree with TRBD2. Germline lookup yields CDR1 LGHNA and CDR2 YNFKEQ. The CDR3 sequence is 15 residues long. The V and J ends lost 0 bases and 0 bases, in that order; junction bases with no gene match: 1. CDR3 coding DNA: TGTGCCAGCAGCCAAGATCTAGCGGGCTCCTACGAGCAGTACTTC. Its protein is CASSQDLAGSYEQYF.

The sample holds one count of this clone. CDR3 sequence: CASSLTVRYEQYF. CDR3 nucleotides: TGTGCCAGCAGTTTGACAGTACGATACGAGCAGTACTTC. The chain links TRBV6-5 to TRBJ2-7; possible D gene TRBD1, 5 bases. Trimming stripped 4 bases from V and 4 bases from J, with 11 bases between. The CDR3 extends over 13 amino acids. The germline gives CDR1 MNHEY, CDR2 SVGAGI.

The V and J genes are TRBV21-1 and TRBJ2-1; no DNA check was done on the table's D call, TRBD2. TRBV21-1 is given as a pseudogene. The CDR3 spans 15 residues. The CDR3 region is CASRKAGGSYNEQFF. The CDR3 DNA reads TGTGCCAGCAGAAAAGCGGGAGGTTCCTACAATGAGCAGTTCTTC.

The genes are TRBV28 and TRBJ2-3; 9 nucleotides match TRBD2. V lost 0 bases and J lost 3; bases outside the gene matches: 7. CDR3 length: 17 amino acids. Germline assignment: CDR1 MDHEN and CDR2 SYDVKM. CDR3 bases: TGTGCCAGCAGTTTATGGGTCCGCGCGGGAGGGACAGATACGCAGTATTTT. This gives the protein CASSLWVRAGGTDTQYF.

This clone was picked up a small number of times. The DNA for the CDR3 is TGTGCCAGCAGTTTATTTGGTACTAGGGCCACCGGGGAGCTGTTTTTT. It translates to CASSLFGTRATGELFF. J is TRBJ2-2 and V is TRBV27; possibly TRBD2 for D (5 bases). Germline-derived CDR1 and CDR2 are MNHEY and SMNVEV (reference sequence). Trimming removed 1 base from V and 4 bases from J, with 13 bases in between. CDR3 length: 16 amino acids.

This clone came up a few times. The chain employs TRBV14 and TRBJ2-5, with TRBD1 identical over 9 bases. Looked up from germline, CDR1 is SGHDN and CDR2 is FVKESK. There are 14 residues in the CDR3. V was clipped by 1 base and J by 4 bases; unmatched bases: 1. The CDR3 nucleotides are TGTGCCAGCAGCCAAGCGACAGGGGGAGAGACCCAGTACTTC. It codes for CASSQATGGETQYF.

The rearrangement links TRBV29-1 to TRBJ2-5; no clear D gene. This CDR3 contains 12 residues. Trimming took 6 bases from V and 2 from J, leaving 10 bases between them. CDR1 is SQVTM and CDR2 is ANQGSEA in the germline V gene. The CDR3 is CSVETAQETQYF. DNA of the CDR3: TGCAGCGTGGAAACAGCTCAAGAGACCCAGTACTTC. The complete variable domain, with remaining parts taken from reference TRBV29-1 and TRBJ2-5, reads SAVISQKPSRDICQRGTSLTIQCQVDSQVTMMFWYRQQPGQSLTLIATANQGSEATYESGFVIDKFPISRPNLTFSTLTVSNMSPEDSSIYLCSVETAQETQYFGPGTRLLVL.

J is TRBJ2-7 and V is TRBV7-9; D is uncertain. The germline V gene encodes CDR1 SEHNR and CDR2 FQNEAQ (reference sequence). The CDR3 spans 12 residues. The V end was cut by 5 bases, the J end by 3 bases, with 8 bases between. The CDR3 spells CASSRTYYEQYF. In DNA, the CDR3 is TGTGCCAGCAGCCGTACTTACTACGAGCAGTACTTC.